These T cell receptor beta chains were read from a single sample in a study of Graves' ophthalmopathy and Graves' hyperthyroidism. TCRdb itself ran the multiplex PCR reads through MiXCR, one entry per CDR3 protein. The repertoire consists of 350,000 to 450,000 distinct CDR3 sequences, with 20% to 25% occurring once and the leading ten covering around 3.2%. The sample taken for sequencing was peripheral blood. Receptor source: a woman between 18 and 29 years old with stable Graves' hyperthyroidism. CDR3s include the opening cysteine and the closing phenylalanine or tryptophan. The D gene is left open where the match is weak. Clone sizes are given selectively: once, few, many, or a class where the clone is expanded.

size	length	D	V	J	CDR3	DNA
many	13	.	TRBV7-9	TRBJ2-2	CASSSLDTGELFF	TGTGCCAGCAGCTCCCTGGACACCGGGGAGCTGTTTTTT
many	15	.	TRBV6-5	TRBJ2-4	CASSYDTLAKNIQYF	TGTGCCAGCAGTTACGACACCCTAGCCAAAAACATTCAGTACTTC
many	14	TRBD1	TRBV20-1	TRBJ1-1	CSARADRVGTEAFF	TGCAGTGCTAGAGCGGACAGGGTGGGCACTGAAGCTTTCTTT
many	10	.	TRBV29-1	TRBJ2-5	CSVDGSVRYF	TGCAGCGTTGATGGGAGCGTTCGGTACTTC
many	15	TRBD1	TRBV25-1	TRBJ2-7	CASSEFLGQGYEQYF	TGTGCCAGCAGTGAATTCCTTGGACAGGGCTACGAGCAGTACTTC
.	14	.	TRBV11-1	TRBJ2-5	CASSLASNQETQYF	TGTGCCAGCAGCTTAGCCAGCAACCAAGAGACCCAGTACTTC
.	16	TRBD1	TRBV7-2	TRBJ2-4	CASRLQTGTGGNIQYF	TGTGCCAGCAGACTGCAAACCGGGACAGGGGGCAACATTCAGTACTTC
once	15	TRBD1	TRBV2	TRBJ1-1	CASSGQGARNTEAFF	TGTGCCAGTTCGGGACAGGGGGCGCGGAACACTGAAGCTTTCTTT
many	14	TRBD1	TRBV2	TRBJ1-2	CASNPDRGSYGYTF	TGTGCCAGCAACCCTGACAGGGGGTCCTATGGCTACACCTTC
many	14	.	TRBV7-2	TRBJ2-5	CASTPARGRETQYF	TGTGCCAGCACCCCCGCGCGGGGCAGGGAGACCCAGTACTTC
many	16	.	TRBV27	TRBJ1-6	CASSFYTPTRNSPLHF	TGTGCCAGCAGTTTCTACACCCCCACCCGTAATTCACCCCTCCACTTT
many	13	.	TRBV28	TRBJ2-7	CASRSSGHYEQYF	TGTGCCAGCAGGAGTAGCGGACACTACGAGCAGTACTTC
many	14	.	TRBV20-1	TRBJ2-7	CSASTPRRAYEQYF	TGCAGTGCTAGCACTCCGAGGAGGGCCTACGAGCAGTACTTC
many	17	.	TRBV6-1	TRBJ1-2	CASSGRGRPFINYGYTF	TGTGCCAGCAGTGGGCGTGGACGACCCTTTATTAACTATGGCTACACCTTC
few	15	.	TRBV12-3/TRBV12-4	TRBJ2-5	CASTLAGREGETQYF	TGTGCCAGCACCCTGGCCGGCAGGGAAGGAGAGACCCAGTACTTC
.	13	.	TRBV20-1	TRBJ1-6	CSAPEDFNSPLHF	TGCAGTGCCCCAGAAGACTTCAATTCACCCCTCCACTTT
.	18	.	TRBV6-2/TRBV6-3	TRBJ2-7	CASSTTNKQGPNLYEQYF	TGTGCCAGCAGCACTACAAACAAACAGGGTCCCAACCTCTACGAGCAGTACTTC
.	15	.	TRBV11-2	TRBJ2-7	CASSYYEGRSYEQYF	TGTGCCAGCAGCTACTACGAGGGACGGTCCTACGAGCAGTACTTC
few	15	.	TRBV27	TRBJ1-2	CASSLGPPAYYGYTF	TGTGCCAGCAGCTTAGGGCCCCCAGCTTACTATGGCTACACCTTC
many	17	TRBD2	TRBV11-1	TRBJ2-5	CASSLAWGAGAVETQYF	TGTGCCAGCAGCTTAGCGTGGGGAGCGGGAGCGGTGGAGACCCAGTACTTC
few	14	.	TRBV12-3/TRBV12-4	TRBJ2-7	CASSLGFSNYEQYF	TGTGCCAGCAGTTTGGGGTTCTCAAACTACGAGCAGTACTTC
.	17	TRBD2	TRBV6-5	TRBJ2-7	CASSYPGLAGGPNEQYF	TGTGCCAGCAGTTACCCCGGGCTAGCGGGGGGGCCCAACGAGCAGTACTTC
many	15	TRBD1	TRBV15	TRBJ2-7	CATSRGWTGAYEQYF	TGTGCCACCAGCAGAGGGTGGACAGGGGCCTACGAGCAGTACTTC
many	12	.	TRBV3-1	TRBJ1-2	CASSQETEYRTF	TGTGCCAGCAGCCAAGAAACGGAGTATCGCACCTTC
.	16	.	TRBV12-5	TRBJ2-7	CASGLVIRGPLGEQYF	TGTGCTAGTGGTTTGGTAATCCGGGGCCCACTGGGGGAGCAGTACTTC
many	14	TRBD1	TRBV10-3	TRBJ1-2	CAISEQGARYGYTF	TGTGCCATCAGTGAGCAGGGGGCGCGCTATGGCTACACCTTC
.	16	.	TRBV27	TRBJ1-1	CASSLEGEGGNTEAFF	TGTGCCAGCAGTTTAGAGGGGGAGGGGGGTAACACTGAAGCTTTCTTT
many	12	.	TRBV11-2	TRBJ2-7	CASSFGGASQYF	TGTGCCAGCAGCTTTGGGGGGGCATCGCAGTACTTC
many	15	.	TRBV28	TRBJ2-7	CASSSPDSLGVEQYF	TGTGCCAGCAGCTCTCCGGACAGCCTGGGAGTCGAGCAGTACTTC
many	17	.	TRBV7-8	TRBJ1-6	CASSLRQVDSYNSPLHF	TGTGCCAGCAGCTTACGACAGGTGGATTCCTATAATTCACCCCTCCACTTT
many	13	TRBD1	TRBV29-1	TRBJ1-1	CSASRGGDTEAFF	TGCAGCGCCTCCAGGGGGGGAGACACTGAAGCTTTCTTT
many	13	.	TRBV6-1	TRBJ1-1	CASRGALNTEAFF	TGTGCCAGCAGGGGAGCCCTGAACACTGAAGCTTTCTTT
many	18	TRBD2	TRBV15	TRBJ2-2	CATSRLPGLAVKTGELFF	TGTGCCACCAGCAGACTTCCGGGACTAGCGGTAAAGACCGGGGAGCTGTTTTTT
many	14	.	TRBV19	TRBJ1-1	CASSIVGLHTEAFF	TGTGCCAGTAGTATTGTTGGGTTGCACACTGAAGCTTTCTTT
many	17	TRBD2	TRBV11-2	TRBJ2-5	CASSLTSVVLNRETQYF	TGTGCCAGCAGCTTGACTAGCGTGGTCCTGAATAGAGAGACCCAGTACTTC
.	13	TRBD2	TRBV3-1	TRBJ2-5	CASRGLASQTQCF	TGTGCCAGCAGGGGACTAGCTTCGCAGACCCAGTGCTTC
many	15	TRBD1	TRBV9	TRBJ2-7	CASSRQGESVYEQYF	TGTGCCAGCAGTAGACAGGGTGAGAGCGTCTACGAGCAGTACTTC
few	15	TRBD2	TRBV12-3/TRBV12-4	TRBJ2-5	CASSPSGRSGETQYF	TGTGCCAGCAGCCCCAGCGGGAGAAGCGGGGAGACCCAGTACTTC
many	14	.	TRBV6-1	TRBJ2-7	CASTERGHPYEQYF	TGTGCCAGCACCGAACGAGGTCACCCCTACGAGCAGTACTTC
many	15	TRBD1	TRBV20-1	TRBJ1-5	CSARAGQGPNQPQHF	TGCAGTGCTAGAGCAGGACAGGGACCAAATCAGCCCCAGCATTTT
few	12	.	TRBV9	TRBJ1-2	CASSVAGRGYTF	TGTGCCAGCAGCGTAGCTGGACGTGGCTACACCTTC
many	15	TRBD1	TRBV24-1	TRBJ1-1	CTTYPRGTANTEAFF	TGTACCACCTATCCCCGGGGGACAGCGAACACTGAAGCTTTCTTT
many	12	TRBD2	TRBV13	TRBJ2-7	CASSLPTSGQYF	TGTGCCAGCAGCCTCCCGACTAGCGGGCAGTACTTC
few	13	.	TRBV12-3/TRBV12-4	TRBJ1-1	CASSPQGYGEAFF	TGTGCCAGCAGCCCCCAGGGGTATGGTGAAGCTTTCTTT
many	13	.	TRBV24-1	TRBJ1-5	CATSDVLDQPQHF	TGTGCCACCAGTGATGTATTAGATCAGCCCCAGCATTTT
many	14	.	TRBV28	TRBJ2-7	CASSYSPSSYEQYF	TGTGCCAGCAGTTACAGTCCCAGCTCCTACGAGCAGTACTTC
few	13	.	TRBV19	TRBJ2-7	CASSMRGDYEQYF	TGTGCCAGTAGTATGAGAGGGGACTACGAGCAGTACTTC
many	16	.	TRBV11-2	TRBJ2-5	CASSGQGRIGQETQYF	TGTGCCAGCAGCGGGCAGGGAAGAATAGGGCAAGAGACCCAGTACTTC
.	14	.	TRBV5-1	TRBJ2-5	CASSFDGNQETQYF	TGCGCCAGCAGCTTCGACGGCAACCAAGAGACCCAGTACTTC
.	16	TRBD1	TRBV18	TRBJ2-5	CATSTGGPILGETQYF	TGTGCCACTAGCACAGGGGGCCCGATCTTGGGAGAGACCCAGTACTTC
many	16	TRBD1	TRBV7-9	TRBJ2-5	CASSFFGAGGIETQYF	TGTGCCAGCAGCTTCTTTGGGGCAGGGGGAATTGAGACCCAGTACTTC
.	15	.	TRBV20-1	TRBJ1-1	CSARQVMGDFTEAFF	TGCAGTGCTCGGCAGGTAATGGGCGATTTCACTGAAGCTTTCTTT
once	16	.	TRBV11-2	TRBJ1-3	CASSALRPISGNTIYF	TGTGCCAGCAGCGCCCTTCGACCGATCTCTGGAAACACTATATATTTT
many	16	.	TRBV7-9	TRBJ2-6	CASSLEQPSGANVLTF	TGTGCCAGCAGCTTAGAACAGCCCTCTGGGGCCAACGTCCTGACTTTC
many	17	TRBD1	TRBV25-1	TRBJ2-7	CASRGPRTGVPPYEQYF	TGTGCCAGCAGGGGCCCCCGGACAGGGGTCCCCCCCTACGAGCAGTACTTC
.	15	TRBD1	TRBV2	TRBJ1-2	CASSESPTGSYGYTF	TGTGCCAGCAGTGAGTCTCCGACAGGGTCCTATGGCTACACCTTC
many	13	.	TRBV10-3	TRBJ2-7	CAISTSETYEQYF	TGTGCCATCAGTACGTCCGAGACCTACGAGCAGTACTTC